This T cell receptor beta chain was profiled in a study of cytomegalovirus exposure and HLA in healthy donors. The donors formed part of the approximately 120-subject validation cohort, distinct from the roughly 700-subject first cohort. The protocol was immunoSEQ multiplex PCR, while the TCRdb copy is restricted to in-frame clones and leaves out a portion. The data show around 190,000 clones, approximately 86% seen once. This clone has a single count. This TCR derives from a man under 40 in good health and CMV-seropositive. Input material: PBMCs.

The CDR3 DNA reads as TGTGCCAGCAGTGAACGGCAGGTCTACGAGCAGTACTTC. It codes for CASSERQVYEQYF. V gene TRBV6-1 combines with J gene TRBJ2-7; D is ambiguous. This CDR3 spans 13 amino acids. In germline, CDR1 is MNHNS, CDR2 SASEGT. Trimming stripped 2 bases from V and 3 bases from J, with 8 bases between.